A selection of T cell receptor beta chains follows, all from one sample in a study of Graves' ophthalmopathy and Graves' hyperthyroidism. TCRdb redid the calling of the multiplex PCR reads with MiXCR, one entry per CDR3 protein. The table records 500,000 to 600,000 distinct CDR3 sequences, approximately 37% of them present only once. Sequencing input: peripheral blood or thyroid tissue (not recorded which). These receptors all come from an adult man with Graves' hyperthyroidism. Each CDR3 is given with its conserved first and last residue. Fields, in order: V gene, J gene, clone size, D gene, CDR3 DNA, CDR3 protein. The D gene is left open where the match is weak. The size entry is marked missing in some rows and otherwise reads once, few, many or a size class.

TRBV3-1	TRBJ1-5	.	TRBD1	TGTGCCAGCAGCCAAGAGGGGACAGGTGGCAATCAGCCCCAGCATTTT	CASSQEGTGGNQPQHF
TRBV28	TRBJ1-5	.	TRBD1	TGTGCCAGCATAGAGGGGGCGCACAGGAATCAGCCCCAGCATTTT	CASIEGAHRNQPQHF
TRBV2	TRBJ1-1	once	TRBD1	TGTGCCAGCAGCGAGATTCGGGACAGGGCTAGGAAGGCTGAAGCTTTCTTT	CASSEIRDRARKAEAFF
TRBV2	TRBJ2-7	.	TRBD1	TGTGCCACCAGTGATGGGGACAGGGGGGACGAGCAGTACTTC	CATSDGDRGDEQYF
TRBV10-3	TRBJ2-1	.	.	TGTGCCATCAGACCCGGGTTTTACGGGAATGAGCAGTTCTTC	CAIRPGFYGNEQFF
TRBV6-1	TRBJ1-6	many	TRBD1	TGTGCCAGCAGCGCTCGGGACAGGGCATCACCCCTCCACTTT	CASSARDRASPLHF
TRBV6-6	TRBJ2-7	many	.	TGTGCCAGCAGTAGTGTGGGCGAGCAGTACTTC	CASSSVGEQYF
TRBV13	TRBJ2-7	.	.	TGTGCCAGCAGCTTCCCGGGACTTTCCTACGAGCAGTACTTC	CASSFPGLSYEQYF
TRBV5-1	TRBJ1-1	.	.	TGCGCCAGCAGCTTCAACGTTGGATCCGAAGCTTTCTTT	CASSFNVGSEAFF
TRBV7-9	TRBJ2-7	few	TRBD1	TGTGCCAGCAGCTGGGAGGACAGGGGGGACTACGAGCAGTACTTC	CASSWEDRGDYEQYF
TRBV20-1	TRBJ2-5	many	.	TGCAGTGCTAGAGAGGGGACCCACCAAGAGACCCAGTACTTC	CSAREGTHQETQYF
TRBV27	TRBJ2-7	few	TRBD2	TGTGCCAGCAGTACGAGCGGGGGGGCTCACGAGCAGTACTTC	CASSTSGGAHEQYF
TRBV24-1	TRBJ2-1	.	.	TGTGCCACCAGTGAATCCAGGGATGAGCAGTTCTTC	CATSESRDEQFF
TRBV5-8	TRBJ2-7	.	TRBD2	TGTGCCAGCAGCGTCGGGACTAGCAGCCCCTACGAGCAGTACTTC	CASSVGTSSPYEQYF
TRBV7-6	TRBJ1-1	many	.	TGTGCCAGCAGCTTAGAGGCAGGGACTAACACTGAAGCTTTCTTT	CASSLEAGTNTEAFF
TRBV7-2	TRBJ1-1	many	.	TGTGCCAGCAGCTCCTTGACAGTAGAAGCTTTCTTT	CASSSLTVEAFF
TRBV3-1	TRBJ1-4	.	TRBD1	TGTGCCAGCAGCCAAGACAGGGGGGGACGGAAACTGTTTTTT	CASSQDRGGRKLFF
TRBV9	TRBJ1-2	.	.	TGTGCCAGCAGCGTAGTGAAGGTTGGTTTTAACTATGGCTACACCTTC	CASSVVKVGFNYGYTF
TRBV2	TRBJ2-2	many	.	TGTGCCAGCAAGGTCAGGGAAACAATAACCGGGAAGCTGTTTTTT	CASKVRETITGKLFF
TRBV10-3	TRBJ1-5	many	.	TGTGCCATCAGTGAGTCGGGGGAGGACCAGCCCCAGCATTTT	CAISESGEDQPQHF
TRBV29-1	TRBJ2-7	many	.	TGCAGCGCCGGGACAAACTCCTACGAGCAGTACTTC	CSAGTNSYEQYF
TRBV7-3	TRBJ1-6	.	.	TGTGCCAGCAGCATCACAGATAATTCACCCCTCCACTTT	CASSITDNSPLHF
TRBV14	TRBJ2-5	.	.	TGTGCCAGCAGCCAAGATGGGTCAGGGCTATTCCAAGAGACCCAGTACTTC	CASSQDGSGLFQETQYF
TRBV25-1	TRBJ2-5	.	.	.	CACSASGGGQETQYF
TRBV9	TRBJ2-1	.	.	TGTGCCAACAGCCTAACGGGGGTCCCCTACAATGAGCAGTTCTTC	CANSLTGVPYNEQFF
TRBV3-1	TRBJ1-2	few	.	TGTGCCAGCAGCCAAGATCGGTCGGCAGGTTATGGCTACACCTTC	CASSQDRSAGYGYTF
TRBV29-1	TRBJ1-2	many	TRBD1	TGCAGCGTTGATACAGGGGCTTTCGGCTACACCTTC	CSVDTGAFGYTF
TRBV12-3/TRBV12-4	TRBJ2-1	few	.	TGTGCCAGCAGTCTCCGGGAGCTGCAGTTCTTC	CASSLRELQFF
TRBV29-1	TRBJ2-7	many	.	TGCAGCGTTGCCAGAGATATCCCCTACGAGCAGTACTTC	CSVARDIPYEQYF
TRBV6-6	TRBJ1-4	.	.	TGTGCCAGCAGTAAAGCGGATGGGGTAGAAAAACTGTTTTTT	CASSKADGVEKLFF
TRBV19	TRBJ2-5	many	.	TGTGCCAGTAGTATGGGACAAGAGACCCAGTACTTC	CASSMGQETQYF
TRBV12-3/TRBV12-4	TRBJ2-7	many	.	TGTGCCAGCAGTTTAAGCAGGAACGAGCAGTACTTC	CASSLSRNEQYF
TRBV7-2	TRBJ1-1	.	TRBD1	TGTGCCAGCAGCTTAAGGGGACAGGGTATGAGGACTGAAGCTTTCTTT	CASSLRGQGMRTEAFF
TRBV7-9	TRBJ1-6	.	TRBD1	TGTGCCAGCAGCTCGTCGACAGGGACACTCACCCTCCACTTT	CASSSSTGTLTLHF
TRBV7-9	TRBJ2-2	.	TRBD2	TGTGCCAGCCCTCCTTTTGGACTAGCGGGGGAGTCCGGGGAGCTGTTTTTT	CASPPFGLAGESGELFF
TRBV29-1	TRBJ2-7	many	.	TGCAGCGTAAAACAGAGCTACGAGCAGTACTTC	CSVKQSYEQYF
TRBV19	TRBJ2-7	many	TRBD1	TGTGCCACCTCCAGGGGGCGCGGCTACGAGCAGTACTTC	CATSRGRGYEQYF
TRBV5-8	TRBJ1-2	many	.	TGTGCCAGCAGCGTTGCCAGGCAGGGCTACACCTTC	CASSVARQGYTF
TRBV11-2	TRBJ2-7	many	.	TGTGCCAGCAGCTTAGACAGGGAGAAGCAGTACTTC	CASSLDREKQYF
TRBV10-3	TRBJ1-2	.	TRBD1	TGTGCCATCAAGGGGACAGGGACTAACTATGGCTACACCTTC	CAIKGTGTNYGYTF